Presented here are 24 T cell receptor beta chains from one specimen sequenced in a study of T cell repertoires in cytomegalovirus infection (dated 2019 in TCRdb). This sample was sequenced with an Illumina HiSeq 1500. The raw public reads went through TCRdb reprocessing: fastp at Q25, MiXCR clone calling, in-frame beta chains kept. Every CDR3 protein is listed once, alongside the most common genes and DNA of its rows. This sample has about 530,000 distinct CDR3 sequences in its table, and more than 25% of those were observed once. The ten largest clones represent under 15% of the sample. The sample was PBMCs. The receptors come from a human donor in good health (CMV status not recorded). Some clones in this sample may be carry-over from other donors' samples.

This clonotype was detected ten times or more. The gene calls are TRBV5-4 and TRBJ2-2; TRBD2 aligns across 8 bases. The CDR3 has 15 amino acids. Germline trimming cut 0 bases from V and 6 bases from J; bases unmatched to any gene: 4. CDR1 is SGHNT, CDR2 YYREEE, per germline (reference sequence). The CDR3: CASSLDLREAGELFF. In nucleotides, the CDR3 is TGTGCCAGCAGCTTGGATTTGCGGGAGGCCGGGGAGCTGTTTTTT.

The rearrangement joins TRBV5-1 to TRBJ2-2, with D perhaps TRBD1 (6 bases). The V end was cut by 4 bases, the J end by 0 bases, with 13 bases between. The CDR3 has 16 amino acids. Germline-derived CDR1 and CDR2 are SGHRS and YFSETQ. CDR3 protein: CASSQDRSANTGELFF. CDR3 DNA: TGCGCCAGCAGCCAGGACAGATCCGCGAACACCGGGGAGCTGTTTTTT.

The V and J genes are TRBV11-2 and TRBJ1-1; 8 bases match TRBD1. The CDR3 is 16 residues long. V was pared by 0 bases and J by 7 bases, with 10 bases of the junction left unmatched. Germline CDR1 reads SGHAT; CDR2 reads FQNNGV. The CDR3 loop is CASSLDGAGGVNEAFF. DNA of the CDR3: TGTGCCAGCAGCTTAGATGGGGCAGGGGGCGTTAATGAAGCTTTCTTT.

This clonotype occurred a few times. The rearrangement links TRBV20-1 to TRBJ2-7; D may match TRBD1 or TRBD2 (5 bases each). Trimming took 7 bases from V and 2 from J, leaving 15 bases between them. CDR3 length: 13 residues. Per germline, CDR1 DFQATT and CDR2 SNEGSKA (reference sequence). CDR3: CSGGLGETYEQYF. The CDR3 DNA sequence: TGCAGTGGGGGCTTAGGGGAGACCTACGAGCAGTACTTC.

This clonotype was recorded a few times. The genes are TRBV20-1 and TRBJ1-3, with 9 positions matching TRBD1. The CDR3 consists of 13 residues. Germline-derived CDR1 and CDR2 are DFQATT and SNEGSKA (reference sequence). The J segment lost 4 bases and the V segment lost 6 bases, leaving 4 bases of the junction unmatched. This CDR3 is CSAAQGAGNTIYF. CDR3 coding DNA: TGCAGTGCCGCACAGGGGGCAGGAAACACCATATATTTT.

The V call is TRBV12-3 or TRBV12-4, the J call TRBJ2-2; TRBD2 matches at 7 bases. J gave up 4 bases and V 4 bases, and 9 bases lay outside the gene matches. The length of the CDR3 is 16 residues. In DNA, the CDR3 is TGTGCCAGCAGTTACGGCGGGAGTCGGGTCACCGGGGAGCTGTTTTTT. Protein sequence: CASSYGGSRVTGELFF.

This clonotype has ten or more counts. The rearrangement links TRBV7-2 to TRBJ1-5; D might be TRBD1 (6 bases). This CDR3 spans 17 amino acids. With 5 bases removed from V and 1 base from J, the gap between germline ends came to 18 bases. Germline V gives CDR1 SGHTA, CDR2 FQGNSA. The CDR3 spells CASSPVLGGASNQPQHF. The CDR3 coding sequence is TGTGCCAGCAGCCCCGTGTTGGGGGGGGCCAGCAATCAGCCCCAGCATTTT. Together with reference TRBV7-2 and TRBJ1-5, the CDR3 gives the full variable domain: GAGVSQSPSNKVTEKGKDVELRCDPISGHTALYWYRQSLGQGLEFLIYFQGNSAPDKSGLPSDRFSAERTGGSVSTLTIQRTQQEDSAVYLCASSPVLGGASNQPQHFGDGTRLSIL.

The CDR3 DNA sequence: TGTGCCAGCAGTTTTCCACAGGGGCTGTTGAACACTGAAGCTTTCTTT. Encoded protein: CASSFPQGLLNTEAFF. This chain links TRBV28 with TRBJ1-1; 7 positions match TRBD1. Per the germline V gene, CDR1 is MDHEN and CDR2 is SYDVKM. The CDR3 runs to 16 residues. J was trimmed by 0 bases and V by 3 bases; bases with no gene match: 7. Full variable domain (outside the CDR3, taken from reference TRBV28 and TRBJ1-1): DVKVTQSSRYLVKRTGEKVFLECVQDMDHENMFWYRQDPGLGLRLIYFSYDVKMKEKGDIPEGYSVSREKKERFSLILESASTNQTSMYLCASSFPQGLLNTEAFFGQGTRLTVV.

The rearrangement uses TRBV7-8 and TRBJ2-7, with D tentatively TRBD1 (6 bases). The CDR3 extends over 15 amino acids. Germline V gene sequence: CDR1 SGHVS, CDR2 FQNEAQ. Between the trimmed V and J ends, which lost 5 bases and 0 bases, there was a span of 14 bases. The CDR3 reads CASSADRLPSYEQYF. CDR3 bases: TGTGCCAGCAGCGCAGACAGGCTGCCCTCCTACGAGCAGTACTTC.

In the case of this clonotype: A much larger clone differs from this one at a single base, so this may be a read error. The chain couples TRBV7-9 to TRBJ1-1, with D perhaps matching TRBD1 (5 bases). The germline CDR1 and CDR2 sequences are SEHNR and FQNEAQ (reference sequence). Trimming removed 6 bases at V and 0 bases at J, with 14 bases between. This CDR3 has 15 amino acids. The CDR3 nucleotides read TGTGCCAGCAGGGACGGGACCAAGATGAACACTGAAGCTTTCTTT. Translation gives CASRDGTKMNTEAFF.

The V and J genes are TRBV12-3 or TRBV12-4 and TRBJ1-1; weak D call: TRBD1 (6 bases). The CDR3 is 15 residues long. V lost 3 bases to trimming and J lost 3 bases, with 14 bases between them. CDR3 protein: CASSFDRSIYTEAFF. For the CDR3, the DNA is TGTGCCAGCAGTTTCGACAGGTCGATATACACTGAAGCTTTCTTT.

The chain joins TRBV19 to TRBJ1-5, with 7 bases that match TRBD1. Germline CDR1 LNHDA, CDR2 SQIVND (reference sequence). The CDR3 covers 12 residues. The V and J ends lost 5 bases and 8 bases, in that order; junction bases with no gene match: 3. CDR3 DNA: TGTGCCAGTAGTCCCAGGGGGGAGCCCCAGCATTTT. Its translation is CASSPRGEPQHF.

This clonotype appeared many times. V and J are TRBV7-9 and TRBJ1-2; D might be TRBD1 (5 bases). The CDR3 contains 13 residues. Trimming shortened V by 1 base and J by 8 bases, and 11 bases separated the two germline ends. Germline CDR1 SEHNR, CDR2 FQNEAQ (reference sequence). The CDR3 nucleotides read TGTGCCAGCAGCTTAGGGGGCCCCGAAGGCTACACCTTC. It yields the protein CASSLGGPEGYTF.

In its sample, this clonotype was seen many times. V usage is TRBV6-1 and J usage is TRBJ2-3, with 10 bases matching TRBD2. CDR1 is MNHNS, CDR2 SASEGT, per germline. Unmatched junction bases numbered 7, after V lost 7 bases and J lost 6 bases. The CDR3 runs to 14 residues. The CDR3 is CASTMRTSGDTQYF. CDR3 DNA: TGTGCCAGCACTATGCGGACTAGCGGTGATACGCAGTATTTT.

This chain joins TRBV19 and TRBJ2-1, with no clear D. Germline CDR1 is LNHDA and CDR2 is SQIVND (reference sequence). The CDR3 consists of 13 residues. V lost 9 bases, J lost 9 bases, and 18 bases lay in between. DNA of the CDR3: TGTGCCAGCACCCTCCGCGTTTTGGGTGAGCAGTTCTTC. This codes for CASTLRVLGEQFF.

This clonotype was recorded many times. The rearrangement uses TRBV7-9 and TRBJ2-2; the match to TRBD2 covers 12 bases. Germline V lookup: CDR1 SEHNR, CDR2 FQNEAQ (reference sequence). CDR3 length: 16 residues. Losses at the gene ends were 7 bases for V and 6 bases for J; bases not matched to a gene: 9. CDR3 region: CASTTRGLAGSGELFF. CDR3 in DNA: TGTGCCAGCACCACCCGAGGACTAGCGGGATCCGGGGAGCTGTTTTTT.

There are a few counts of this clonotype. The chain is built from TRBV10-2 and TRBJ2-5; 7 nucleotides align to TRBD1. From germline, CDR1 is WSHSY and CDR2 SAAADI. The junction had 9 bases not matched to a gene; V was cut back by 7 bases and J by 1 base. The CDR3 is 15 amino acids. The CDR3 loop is CASTNLTGFQETQYF. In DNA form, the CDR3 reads TGCGCCAGCACTAACTTGACAGGGTTCCAAGAGACCCAGTACTTC.

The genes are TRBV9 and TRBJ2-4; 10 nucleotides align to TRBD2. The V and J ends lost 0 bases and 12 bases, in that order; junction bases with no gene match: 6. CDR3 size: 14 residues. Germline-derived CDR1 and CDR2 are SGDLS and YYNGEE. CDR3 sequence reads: CASSVDPSGGPQYF. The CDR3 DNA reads TGTGCCAGCAGCGTAGACCCTAGCGGGGGACCTCAGTACTTC.

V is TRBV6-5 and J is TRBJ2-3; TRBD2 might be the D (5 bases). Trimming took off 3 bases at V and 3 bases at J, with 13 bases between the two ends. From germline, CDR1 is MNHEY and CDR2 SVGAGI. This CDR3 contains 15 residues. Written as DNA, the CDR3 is TGTGCCAGCAGTTATCGCACTGTAGCGACAGATACGCAGTATTTT. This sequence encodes CASSYRTVATDTQYF.

The CDR3 coding sequence is TGTGCCAGCAGCTCGAAACAGGGGTGGGGCAATCAGCCCCAGCATTTT. It yields the protein CASSSKQGWGNQPQHF. The chain is built from TRBV7-8 and TRBJ1-5; 7 nucleotides agree with TRBD1. V gave up 4 bases and J gave up 2 bases; unmatched junction bases: 8. Germline-derived CDR1 and CDR2 are SGHVS and FQNEAQ. The CDR3 runs 16 residues.

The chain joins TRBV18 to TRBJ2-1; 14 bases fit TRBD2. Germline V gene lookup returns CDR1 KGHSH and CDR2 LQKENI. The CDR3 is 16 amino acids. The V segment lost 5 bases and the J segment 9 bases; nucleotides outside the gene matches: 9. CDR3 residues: CASSFTGTSGSGEQFF. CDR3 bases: TGTGCCAGCTCATTTACTGGGACTAGCGGGAGCGGTGAGCAGTTCTTC.

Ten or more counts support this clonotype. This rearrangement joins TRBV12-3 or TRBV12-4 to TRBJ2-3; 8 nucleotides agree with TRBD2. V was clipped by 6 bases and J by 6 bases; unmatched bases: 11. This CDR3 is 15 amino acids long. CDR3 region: CASSQYTGTSDTQYF. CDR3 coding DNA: TGTGCCAGCAGCCAGTATACCGGGACTAGTGATACGCAGTATTTT.

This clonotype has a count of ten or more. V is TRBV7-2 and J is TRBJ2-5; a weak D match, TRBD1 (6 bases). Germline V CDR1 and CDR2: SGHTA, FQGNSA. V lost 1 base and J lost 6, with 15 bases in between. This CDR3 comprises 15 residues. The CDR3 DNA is TGTGCCAGCAGCTTAGACAGGGTCCCGGAAAAGACCCAGTACTTC. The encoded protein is CASSLDRVPEKTQYF.

The CDR3 sequence is CSVEDRQGANGNTIYF. CDR3 sequence (DNA): TGCAGCGTTGAAGATAGACAGGGGGCTAATGGAAACACCATATATTTT. The chain combines TRBV29-1 with TRBJ1-3; 10 bases are a match to TRBD1. Losses at the gene ends were 0 bases for V and 3 bases for J; bases not matched to a gene: 5. This CDR3 comprises 16 residues. CDR1 SQVTM and CDR2 ANQGSEA come from the germline V gene.